A selection of T cell receptor beta chains follows, all from one sample in a study of cytomegalovirus exposure and HLA in healthy donors. Data came from immunoSEQ multiplex PCR; TCRdb stores just in-frame clones and leaves some out. The table shows about 300,000 clones, with around 86% occurring only once. Material: PBMCs. These receptors originate from a man aged 35-49 years in good health and CMV-seropositive. Both conserved end residues are part of each CDR3. The order of the fields is V gene, J gene, D gene, clone size, CDR3 protein, CDR3 DNA. The D gene is left open where the match is weak. Clone size is given for some rows only: seen once, a few or many times, or a class if the clone is expanded.

v_call: TRBV30; j_call: TRBJ2-1; d_call: NA; clone_size: NA; cdr3_aa: CAWSPGLAYNEQFF; cdr3_nt: TGTGCCTGGTCACCCGGACTGGCCTACAATGAGCAGTTCTTC
v_call: TRBV7-9; j_call: TRBJ2-3; d_call: NA; clone_size: NA; cdr3_aa: CASSGELGQLETTDTQYF; cdr3_nt: TGTGCCAGCAGCGGTGAACTCGGACAACTCGAGACCACAGATACGCAGTATTTT
v_call: TRBV10-3; j_call: TRBJ1-2; d_call: NA; clone_size: NA; cdr3_aa: CAISESTRRAGYTF; cdr3_nt: TGTGCCATCAGTGAGTCCACGCGGAGGGCTGGCTACACCTTC
v_call: TRBV5-5; j_call: TRBJ2-7; d_call: TRBD1; clone_size: NA; cdr3_aa: CASISRDRGSYEQYF; cdr3_nt: TGTGCCAGCATCTCCCGGGACAGGGGTTCCTACGAGCAGTACTTC
v_call: TRBV14; j_call: TRBJ2-1; d_call: NA; clone_size: NA; cdr3_aa: CASSLDSLYYNEQFF; cdr3_nt: TGTGCCAGCAGCCTGGACAGTCTATACTACAATGAGCAGTTCTTC
v_call: TRBV5-8; j_call: TRBJ1-4; d_call: TRBD1; clone_size: NA; cdr3_aa: CASSHPGQLTTNEKLFF; cdr3_nt: TGTGCCAGCAGCCACCCGGGACAGCTCACAACTAATGAAAAACTGTTTTTT
v_call: TRBV7-6; j_call: TRBJ2-1; d_call: NA; clone_size: NA; cdr3_aa: CASSLGSAGGSYNEQFF; cdr3_nt: TGTGCCAGCAGCTTAGGGTCCGCCGGCGGGTCCTACAATGAGCAGTTCTTC
v_call: TRBV9; j_call: TRBJ2-7; d_call: TRBD2; clone_size: NA; cdr3_aa: CASSVVTTSGGGPYEQYF; cdr3_nt: TGTGCCAGCAGCGTAGTGACTACTAGCGGGGGGGGCCCCTACGAGCAGTACTTC
v_call: TRBV18; j_call: TRBJ1-1; d_call: NA; clone_size: once; cdr3_aa: CASSPPGSDEAFF; cdr3_nt: TGTGCCAGCTCACCCCCCGGCAGCGATGAAGCTTTCTTT
v_call: TRBV6-5; j_call: TRBJ2-1; d_call: NA; clone_size: NA; cdr3_aa: CASSRGTPLGHEQFF; cdr3_nt: TGTGCCAGCAGTCGAGGGACTCCCCTTGGACATGAGCAGTTCTTC